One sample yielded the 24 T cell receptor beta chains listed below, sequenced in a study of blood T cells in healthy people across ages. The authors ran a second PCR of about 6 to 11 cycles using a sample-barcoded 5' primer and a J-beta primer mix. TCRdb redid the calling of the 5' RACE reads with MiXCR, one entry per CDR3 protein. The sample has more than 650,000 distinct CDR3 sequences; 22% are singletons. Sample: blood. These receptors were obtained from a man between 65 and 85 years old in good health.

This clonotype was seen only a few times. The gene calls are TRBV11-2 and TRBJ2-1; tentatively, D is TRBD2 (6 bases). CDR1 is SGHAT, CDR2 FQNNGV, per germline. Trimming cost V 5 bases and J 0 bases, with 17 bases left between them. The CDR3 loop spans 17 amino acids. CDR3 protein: CASSPTIAEPSYNEQFF. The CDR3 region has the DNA TGTGCCAGCAGCCCGACCATAGCGGAACCCTCCTACAATGAGCAGTTCTTC.

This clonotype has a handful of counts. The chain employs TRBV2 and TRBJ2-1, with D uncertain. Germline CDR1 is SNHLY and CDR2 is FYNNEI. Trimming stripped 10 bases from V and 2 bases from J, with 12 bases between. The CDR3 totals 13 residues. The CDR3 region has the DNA TGTGCCACCCGGGTCATGACCTACAATGAGCAGTTCTTC. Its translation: CATRVMTYNEQFF.

CDR3 nucleotide sequence: TGTGCCAGCAGCTTAATCGGGGCAGGGACACGTTTCGAGCAGTACTTC. Translation gives CASSLIGAGTRFEQYF. This sequence joins TRBV7-2 and TRBJ2-7; weak D call: TRBD1 (6 bases). This CDR3 has 16 residues. The germline V gene encodes CDR1 SGHTA and CDR2 FQGNSA. V shed 2 bases and J shed 6 bases, with 20 bases lying between them.

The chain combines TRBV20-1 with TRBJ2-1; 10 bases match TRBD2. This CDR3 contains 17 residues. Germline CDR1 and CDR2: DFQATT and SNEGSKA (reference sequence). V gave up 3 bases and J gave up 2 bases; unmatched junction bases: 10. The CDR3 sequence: CSASFVTSGKTYNEQFF. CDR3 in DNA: TGCAGTGCTAGTTTCGTAACTAGCGGGAAGACCTACAATGAGCAGTTCTTC.

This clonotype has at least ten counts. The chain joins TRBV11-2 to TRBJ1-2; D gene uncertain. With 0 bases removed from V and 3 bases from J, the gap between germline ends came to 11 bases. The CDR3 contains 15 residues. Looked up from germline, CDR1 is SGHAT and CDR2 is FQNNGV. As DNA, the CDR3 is TGTGCCAGCAGCTTAGAGGCAGGAATCTACTATGGCTACACCTTC. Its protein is CASSLEAGIYYGYTF.

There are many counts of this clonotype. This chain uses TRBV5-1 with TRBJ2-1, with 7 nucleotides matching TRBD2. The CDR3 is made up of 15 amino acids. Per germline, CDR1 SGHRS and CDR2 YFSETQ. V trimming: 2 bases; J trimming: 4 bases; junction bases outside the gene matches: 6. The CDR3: CASSLVSGQYNEQFF. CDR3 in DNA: TGCGCCAGCAGCTTAGTTAGCGGGCAGTACAATGAGCAGTTCTTC.

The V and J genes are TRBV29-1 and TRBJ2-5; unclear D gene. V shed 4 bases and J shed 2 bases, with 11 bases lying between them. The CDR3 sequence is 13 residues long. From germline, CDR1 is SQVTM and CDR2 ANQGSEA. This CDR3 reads CSVGRNLQETQYF. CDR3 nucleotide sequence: TGCAGCGTTGGGCGGAACCTTCAAGAGACCCAGTACTTC. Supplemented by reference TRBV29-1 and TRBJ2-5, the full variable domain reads SAVISQKPSRDICQRGTSLTIQCQVDSQVTMMFWYRQQPGQSLTLIATANQGSEATYESGFVIDKFPISRPNLTFSTLTVSNMSPEDSSIYLCSVGRNLQETQYFGPGTRLLVL.

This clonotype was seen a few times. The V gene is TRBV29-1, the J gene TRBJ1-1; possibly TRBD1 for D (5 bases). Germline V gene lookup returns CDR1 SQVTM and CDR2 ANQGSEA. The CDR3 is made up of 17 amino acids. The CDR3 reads CSFGADALRATESEAFF. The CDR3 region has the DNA TGCAGTTTTGGGGCCGACGCCCTCAGGGCCACGGAGAGTGAAGCTTTCTTT. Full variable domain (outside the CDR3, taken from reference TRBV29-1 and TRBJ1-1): SAVISQKPSRDICQRGTSLTIQCQVDSQVTMMFWYRQQPGQSLTLIATANQGSEATYESGFVIDKFPISRPNLTFSTLTVSNMSPEDSSIYLCSFGADALRATESEAFFGQGTRLTVV.

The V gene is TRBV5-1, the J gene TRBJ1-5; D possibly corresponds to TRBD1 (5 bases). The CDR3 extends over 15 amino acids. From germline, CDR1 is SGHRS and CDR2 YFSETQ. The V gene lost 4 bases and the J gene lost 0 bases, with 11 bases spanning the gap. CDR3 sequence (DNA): TGCGCCAGCAGCCGAACAGGAAATAGCAATCAGCCCCAGCATTTT. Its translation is CASSRTGNSNQPQHF.

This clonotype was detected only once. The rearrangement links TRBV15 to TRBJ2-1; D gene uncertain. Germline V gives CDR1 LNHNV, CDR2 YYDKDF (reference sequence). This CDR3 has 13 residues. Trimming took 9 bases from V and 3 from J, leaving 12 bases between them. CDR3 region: CATKALDYNEQFF. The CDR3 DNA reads TGTGCCACGAAGGCGCTAGACTACAATGAGCAGTTCTTC.

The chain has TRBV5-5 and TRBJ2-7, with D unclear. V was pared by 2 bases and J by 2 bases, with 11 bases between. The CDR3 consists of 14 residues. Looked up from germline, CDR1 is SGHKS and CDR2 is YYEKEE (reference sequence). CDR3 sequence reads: CASSFFRQAYEQYV. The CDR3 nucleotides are TGTGCCAGCAGCTTCTTCCGGCAGGCCTACGAGCAGTACGTC.

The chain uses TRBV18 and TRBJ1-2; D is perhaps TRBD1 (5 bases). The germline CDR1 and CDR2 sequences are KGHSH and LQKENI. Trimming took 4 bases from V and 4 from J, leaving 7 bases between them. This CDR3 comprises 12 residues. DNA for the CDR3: TGTGCCAGCTCACAACAGGTCTATGGCTACACCTTC. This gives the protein CASSQQVYGYTF.

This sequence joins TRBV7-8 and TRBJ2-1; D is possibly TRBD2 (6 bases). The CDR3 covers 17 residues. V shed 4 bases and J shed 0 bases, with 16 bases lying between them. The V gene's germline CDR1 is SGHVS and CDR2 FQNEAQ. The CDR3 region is CASSYTLSGSSYNEQFF. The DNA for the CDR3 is TGTGCCAGCAGCTACACGCTTAGCGGAAGCTCCTACAATGAGCAGTTCTTC.

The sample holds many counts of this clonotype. Here the CDR3 reads CASSLKGDTQYF. As DNA, the CDR3 is TGTGCCAGCAGCTTAAAGGGAGATACGCAGTATTTT. The chain has TRBV7-2 and TRBJ2-3, with D unresolved. CDR1 is SGHTA and CDR2 is FQGNSA in the germline V gene. V gave up 2 bases and J gave up 5 bases, with 5 bases separating them. The CDR3 is made up of 12 amino acids.

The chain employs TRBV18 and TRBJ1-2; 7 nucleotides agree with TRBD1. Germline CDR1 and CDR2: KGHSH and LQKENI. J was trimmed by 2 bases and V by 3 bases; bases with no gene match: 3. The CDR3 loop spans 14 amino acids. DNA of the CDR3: TGTGCCAGCTCACCCTCGGGACAGAACTATGGCTACACCTTC. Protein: CASSPSGQNYGYTF. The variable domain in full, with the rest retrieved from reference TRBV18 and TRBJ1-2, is NAGVMQNPRHLVRRRGQEARLRCSPMKGHSHVYWYRQLPEEGLKFMVYLQKENIIDESGMPKERFSAEFPKEGPSILRIQQVVRGDSAAYFCASSPSGQNYGYTFGSGTRLTVV.

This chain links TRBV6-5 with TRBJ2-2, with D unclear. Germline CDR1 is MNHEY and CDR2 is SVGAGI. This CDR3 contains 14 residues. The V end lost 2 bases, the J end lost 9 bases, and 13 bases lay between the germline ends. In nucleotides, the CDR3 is TGTGCCAGCAGTTACGTGGGCCCTCGCCGGGAGCTGTTTTTT. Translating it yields CASSYVGPRRELFF.

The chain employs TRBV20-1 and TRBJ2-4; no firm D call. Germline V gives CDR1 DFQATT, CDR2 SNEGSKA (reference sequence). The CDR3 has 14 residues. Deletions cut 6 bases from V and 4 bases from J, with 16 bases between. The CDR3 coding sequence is TGCAGTGCCCCCCCCGGTACTACAAAAAACATTCAGTACTTC. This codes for CSAPPGTTKNIQYF.

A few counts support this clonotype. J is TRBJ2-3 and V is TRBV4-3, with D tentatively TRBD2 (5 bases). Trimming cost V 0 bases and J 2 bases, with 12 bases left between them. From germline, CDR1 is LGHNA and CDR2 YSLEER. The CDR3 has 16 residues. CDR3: CASSQDKAGSTDTQYF. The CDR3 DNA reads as TGCGCCAGCAGCCAAGATAAGGCGGGTTCCACAGATACGCAGTATTTT.

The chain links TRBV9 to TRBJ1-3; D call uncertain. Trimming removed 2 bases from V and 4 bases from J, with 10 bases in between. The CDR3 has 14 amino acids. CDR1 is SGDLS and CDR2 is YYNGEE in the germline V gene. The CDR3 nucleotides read TGTGCCAGCAGCGTTGATGTGGAAGGAAACACCATATATTTT. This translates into CASSVDVEGNTIYF.

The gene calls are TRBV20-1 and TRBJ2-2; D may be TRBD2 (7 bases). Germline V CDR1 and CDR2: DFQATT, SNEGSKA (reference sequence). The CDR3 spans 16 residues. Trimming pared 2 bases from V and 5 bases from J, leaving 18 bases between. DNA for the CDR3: TGCAGTGCTAGATCCGTAGGGGGGGCGAGGACCGGGGAGCTGTTTTTT. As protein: CSARSVGGARTGELFF.

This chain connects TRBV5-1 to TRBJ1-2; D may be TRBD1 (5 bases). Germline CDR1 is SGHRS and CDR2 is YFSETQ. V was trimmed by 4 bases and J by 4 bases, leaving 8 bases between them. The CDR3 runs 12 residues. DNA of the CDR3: TGCGCCAGCAGCGCAGGGACCTATGGCTACACCTTC. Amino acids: CASSAGTYGYTF.

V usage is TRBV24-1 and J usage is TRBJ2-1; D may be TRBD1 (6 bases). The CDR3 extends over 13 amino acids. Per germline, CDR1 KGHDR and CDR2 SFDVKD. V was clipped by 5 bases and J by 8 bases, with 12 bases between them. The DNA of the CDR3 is TGTGCCACCAGTGGAGGGGGACGCTATGAGCAGTTCTTC. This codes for CATSGGGRYEQFF.

The DNA of the CDR3 is TGTGCCAGCAGTTTACTTATCGGGAATGAGCAGTTCTTC. Translating gives CASSLLIGNEQFF. The chain combines TRBV28 with TRBJ2-1; D is unresolved. The V gene lost 2 bases and the J gene lost 7 bases, with 9 bases spanning the gap. The germline V gene encodes CDR1 MDHEN and CDR2 SYDVKM. The CDR3 has 13 amino acids.

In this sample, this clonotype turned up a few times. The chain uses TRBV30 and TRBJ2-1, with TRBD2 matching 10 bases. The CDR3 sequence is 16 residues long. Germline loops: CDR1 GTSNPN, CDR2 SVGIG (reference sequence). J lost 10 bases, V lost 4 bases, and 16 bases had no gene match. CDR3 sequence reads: CAWTQGLAGATNEQFF. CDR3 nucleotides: TGTGCCTGGACCCAGGGGCTAGCGGGAGCCACTAACGAGCAGTTCTTC.